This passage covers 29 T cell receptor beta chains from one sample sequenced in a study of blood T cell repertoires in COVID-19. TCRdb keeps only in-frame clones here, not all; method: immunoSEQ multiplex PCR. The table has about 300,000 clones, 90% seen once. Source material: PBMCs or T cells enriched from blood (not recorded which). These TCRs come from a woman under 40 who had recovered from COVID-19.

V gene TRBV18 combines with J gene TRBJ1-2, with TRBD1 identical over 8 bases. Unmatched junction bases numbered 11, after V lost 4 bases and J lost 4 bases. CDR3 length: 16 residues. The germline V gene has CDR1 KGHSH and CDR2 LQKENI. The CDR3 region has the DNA TGTGCCAGCTCACGAGGACAGGGTGACACCTTCTATGGCTACACCTTC. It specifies CASSRGQGDTFYGYTF.

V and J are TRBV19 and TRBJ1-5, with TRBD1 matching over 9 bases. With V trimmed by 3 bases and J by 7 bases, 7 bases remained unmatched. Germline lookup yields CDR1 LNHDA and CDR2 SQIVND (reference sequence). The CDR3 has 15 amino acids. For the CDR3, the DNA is TGTGCCAGTAGTATTAGGGACAGGGCAGGGCAGCCCCAGCATTTT. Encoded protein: CASSIRDRAGQPQHF.

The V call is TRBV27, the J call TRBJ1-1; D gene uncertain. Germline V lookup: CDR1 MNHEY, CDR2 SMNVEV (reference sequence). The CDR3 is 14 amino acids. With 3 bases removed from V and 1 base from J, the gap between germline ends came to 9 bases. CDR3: CASSFVEGNTEAFF. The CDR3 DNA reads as TGTGCCAGCAGTTTTGTCGAGGGGAACACTGAAGCTTTCTTT.

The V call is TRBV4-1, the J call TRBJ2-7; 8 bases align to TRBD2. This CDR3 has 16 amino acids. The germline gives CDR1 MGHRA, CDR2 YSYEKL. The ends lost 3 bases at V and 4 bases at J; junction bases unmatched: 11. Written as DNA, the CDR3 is TGCGCCAGCAGCCAGTTAGCGGAGCGGGGGAATTACGAGCAGTACTTC. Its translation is CASSQLAERGNYEQYF.

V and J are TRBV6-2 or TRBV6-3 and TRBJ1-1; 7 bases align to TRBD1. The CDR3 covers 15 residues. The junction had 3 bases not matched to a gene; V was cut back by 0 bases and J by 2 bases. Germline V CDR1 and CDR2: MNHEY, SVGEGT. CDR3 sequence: CASSYSGQFNTEAFF. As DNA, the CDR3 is TGTGCCAGCAGTTACTCGGGACAGTTCAACACTGAAGCTTTCTTT.

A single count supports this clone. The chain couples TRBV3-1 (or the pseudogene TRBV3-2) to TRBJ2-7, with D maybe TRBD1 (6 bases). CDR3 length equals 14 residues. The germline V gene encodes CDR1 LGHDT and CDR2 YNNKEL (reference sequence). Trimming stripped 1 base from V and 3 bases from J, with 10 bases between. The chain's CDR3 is CASSQAGANYEQYF. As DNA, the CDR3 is TGTGCCAGCAGCCAAGCAGGGGCTAACTACGAGCAGTACTTC.

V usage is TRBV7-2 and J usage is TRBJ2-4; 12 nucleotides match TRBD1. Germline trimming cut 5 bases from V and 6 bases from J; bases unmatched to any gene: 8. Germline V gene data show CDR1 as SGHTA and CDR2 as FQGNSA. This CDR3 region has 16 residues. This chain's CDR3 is CASSPGQGASLNIQYF. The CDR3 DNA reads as TGTGCCAGCAGCCCGGGACAGGGGGCGTCCCTAAACATTCAGTACTTC.

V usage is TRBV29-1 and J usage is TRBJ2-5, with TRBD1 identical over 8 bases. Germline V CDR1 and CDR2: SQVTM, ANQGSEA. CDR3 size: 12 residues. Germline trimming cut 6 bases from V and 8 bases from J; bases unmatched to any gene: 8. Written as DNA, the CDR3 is TGCAGCGTACTGGACAGGGAAACTACCCAGTACTTC. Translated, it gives CSVLDRETTQYF.

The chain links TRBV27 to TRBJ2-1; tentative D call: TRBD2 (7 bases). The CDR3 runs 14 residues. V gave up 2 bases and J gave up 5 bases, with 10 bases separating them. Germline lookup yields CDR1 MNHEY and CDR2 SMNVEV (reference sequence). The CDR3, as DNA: TGTGCCAGCAGTTTACGGGGGGCGGACAATGAGCAGTTCTTC. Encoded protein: CASSLRGADNEQFF.

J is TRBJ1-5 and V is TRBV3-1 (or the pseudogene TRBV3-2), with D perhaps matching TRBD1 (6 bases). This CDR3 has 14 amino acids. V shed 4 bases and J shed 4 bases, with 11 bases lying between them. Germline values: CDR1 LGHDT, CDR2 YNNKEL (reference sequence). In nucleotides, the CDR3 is TGTGCCAGCAGCCCTTTCAGGGGAAATCAGCCCCAGCATTTT. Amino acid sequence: CASSPFRGNQPQHF.

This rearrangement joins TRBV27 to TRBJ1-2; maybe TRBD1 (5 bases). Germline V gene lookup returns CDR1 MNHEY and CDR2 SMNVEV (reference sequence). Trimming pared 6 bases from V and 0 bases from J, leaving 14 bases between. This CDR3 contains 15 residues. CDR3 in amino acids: CASREAGVANYGYTF. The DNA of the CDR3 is TGTGCCAGCAGGGAGGCGGGGGTAGCTAACTATGGCTACACCTTC.

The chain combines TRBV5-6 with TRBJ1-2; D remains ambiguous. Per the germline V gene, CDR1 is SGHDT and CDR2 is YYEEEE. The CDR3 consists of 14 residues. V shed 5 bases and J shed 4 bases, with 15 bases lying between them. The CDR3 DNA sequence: TGTGCCAGCAGTACAGTACCGAGCTTCTATGGCTACACCTTC. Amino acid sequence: CASSTVPSFYGYTF.

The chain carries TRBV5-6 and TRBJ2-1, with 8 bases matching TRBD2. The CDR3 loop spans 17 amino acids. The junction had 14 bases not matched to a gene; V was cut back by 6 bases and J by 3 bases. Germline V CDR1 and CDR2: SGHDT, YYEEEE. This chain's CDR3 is CASNLIRAGEVYNEQFF. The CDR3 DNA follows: TGTGCCAGCAACTTAATACGAGCGGGAGAGGTCTACAATGAGCAGTTCTTC.

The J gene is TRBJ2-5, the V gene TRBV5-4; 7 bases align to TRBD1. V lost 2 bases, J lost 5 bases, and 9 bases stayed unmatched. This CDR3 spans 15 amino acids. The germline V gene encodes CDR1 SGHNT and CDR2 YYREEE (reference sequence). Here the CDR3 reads CASSFSRGQWETQYF. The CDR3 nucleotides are TGTGCCAGCAGCTTCTCCAGGGGACAGTGGGAGACCCAGTACTTC.

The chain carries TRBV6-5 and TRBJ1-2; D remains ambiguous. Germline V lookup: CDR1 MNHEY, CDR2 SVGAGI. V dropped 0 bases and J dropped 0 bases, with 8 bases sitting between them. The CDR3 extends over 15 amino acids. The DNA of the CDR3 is TGTGCCAGCAGTTACTCGGGCAGGCCTAACTATGGCTACACCTTC. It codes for CASSYSGRPNYGYTF.

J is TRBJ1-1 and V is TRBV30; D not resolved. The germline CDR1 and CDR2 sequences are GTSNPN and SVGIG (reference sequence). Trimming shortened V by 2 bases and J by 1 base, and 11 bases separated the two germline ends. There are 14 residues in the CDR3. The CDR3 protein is CAWSPLDWNTEAFF. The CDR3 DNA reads TGTGCCTGGAGTCCTTTAGACTGGAACACTGAAGCTTTCTTT.

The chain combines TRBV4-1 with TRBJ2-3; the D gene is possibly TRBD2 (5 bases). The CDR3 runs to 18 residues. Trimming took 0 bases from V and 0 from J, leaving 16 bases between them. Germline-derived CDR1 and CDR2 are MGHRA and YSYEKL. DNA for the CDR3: TGCGCCAGCAGCCAAGATAGGGTCGACTATACTAGCACAGATACGCAGTATTTT. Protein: CASSQDRVDYTSTDTQYF.

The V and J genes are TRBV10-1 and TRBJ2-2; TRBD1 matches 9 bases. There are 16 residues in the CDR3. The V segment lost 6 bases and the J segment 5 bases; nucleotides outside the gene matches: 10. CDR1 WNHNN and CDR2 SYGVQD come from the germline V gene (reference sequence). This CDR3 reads CASRVEGQGVTGELFF. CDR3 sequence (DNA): TGCGCCAGCAGAGTTGAGGGACAGGGCGTAACCGGGGAGCTGTTTTTT.

The CDR3 DNA reads as TGTGCCAGCAGCACCTCGACAGTACCTACCTACGAGCAGTACTTC. Amino acid sequence: CASSTSTVPTYEQYF. J is TRBJ2-7 and V is TRBV6-5, with D possibly matching TRBD1 (5 bases). This CDR3 comprises 15 residues. The V gene lost 6 bases and the J gene lost 2 bases, with 17 bases spanning the gap. The germline gives CDR1 MNHEY, CDR2 SVGAGI.

CDR3 nucleotides: TGTGCCAGCAGTGAGAACAGGGGTGGAAACACCATATATTTT. Encoded protein: CASSENRGGNTIYF. The V gene is TRBV2, the J gene TRBJ1-3; 7 bases map to TRBD1. CDR3 length: 14 residues. In germline, CDR1 is SNHLY, CDR2 FYNNEI. With V trimmed by 3 bases and J by 3 bases, 2 bases remained unmatched.

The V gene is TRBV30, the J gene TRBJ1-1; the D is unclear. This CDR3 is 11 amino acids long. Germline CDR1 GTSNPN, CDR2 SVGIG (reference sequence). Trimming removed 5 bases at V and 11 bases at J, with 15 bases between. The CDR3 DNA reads TGTGCCTGGTGGTGGAGGGCTATGGCTTTCTTT. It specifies CAWWWRAMAFF.

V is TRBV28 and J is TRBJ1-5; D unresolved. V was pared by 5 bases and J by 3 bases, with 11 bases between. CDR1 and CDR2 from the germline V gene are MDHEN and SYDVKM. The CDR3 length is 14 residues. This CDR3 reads CASSRGQVNQPQHF. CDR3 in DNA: TGTGCCAGCAGTCGAGGGCAGGTCAATCAGCCCCAGCATTTT.

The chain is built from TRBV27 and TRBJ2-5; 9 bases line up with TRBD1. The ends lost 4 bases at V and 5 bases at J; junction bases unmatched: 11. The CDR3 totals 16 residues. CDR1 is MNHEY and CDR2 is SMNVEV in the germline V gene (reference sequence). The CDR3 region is CASSSLQTGGRETQYF. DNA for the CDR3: TGTGCCAGCAGTTCTCTACAAACAGGGGGCCGGGAGACCCAGTACTTC.

The CDR3, as DNA: TGTGCCAGCAGTGACCGCACCGGGGAGCTGTTTTTT. Its translation is CASSDRTGELFF. This rearrangement joins TRBV25-1 to TRBJ2-2, with D hard to call. The V and J ends lost 3 bases and 4 bases respectively, with 3 bases between them. Germline CDR1 reads MGHDK; CDR2 reads SYGVNS. The CDR3 sequence is 12 residues long.

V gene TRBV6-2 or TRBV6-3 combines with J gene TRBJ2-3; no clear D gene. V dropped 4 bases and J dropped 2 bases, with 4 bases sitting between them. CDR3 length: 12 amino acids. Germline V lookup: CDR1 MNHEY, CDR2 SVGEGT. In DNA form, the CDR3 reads TGTGCCAGCAGTTTTAACACAGATACGCAGTATTTT. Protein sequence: CASSFNTDTQYF.

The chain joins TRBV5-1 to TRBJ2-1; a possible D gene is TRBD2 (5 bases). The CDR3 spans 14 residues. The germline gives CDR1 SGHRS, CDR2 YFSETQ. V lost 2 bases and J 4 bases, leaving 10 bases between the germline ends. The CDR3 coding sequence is TGCGCCAGCAGCTTCCCCAGAGGGTACAATGAGCAGTTCTTC. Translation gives CASSFPRGYNEQFF.

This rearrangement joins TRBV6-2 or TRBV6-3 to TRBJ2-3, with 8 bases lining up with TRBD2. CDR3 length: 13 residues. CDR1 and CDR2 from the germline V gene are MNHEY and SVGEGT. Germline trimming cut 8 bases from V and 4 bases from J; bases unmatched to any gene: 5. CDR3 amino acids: CASGWREADTQYF. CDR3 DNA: TGTGCCAGCGGTTGGCGGGAGGCAGATACGCAGTATTTT.

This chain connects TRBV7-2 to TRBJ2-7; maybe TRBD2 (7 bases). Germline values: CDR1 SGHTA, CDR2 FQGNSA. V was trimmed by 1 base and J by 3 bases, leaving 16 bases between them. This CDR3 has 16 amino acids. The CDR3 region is CASSLGVGGGRYEQYF. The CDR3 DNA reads TGTGCCAGCAGCTTAGGCGTGGGCGGGGGCCGCTACGAGCAGTACTTC. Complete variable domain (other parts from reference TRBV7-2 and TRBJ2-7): GAGVSQSPSNKVTEKGKDVELRCDPISGHTALYWYRQSLGQGLEFLIYFQGNSAPDKSGLPSDRFSAERTGGSVSTLTIQRTQQEDSAVYLCASSLGVGGGRYEQYFGPGTRLTVT.

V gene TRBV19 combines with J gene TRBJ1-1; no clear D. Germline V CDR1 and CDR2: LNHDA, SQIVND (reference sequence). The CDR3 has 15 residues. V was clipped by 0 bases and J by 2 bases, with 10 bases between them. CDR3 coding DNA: TGTGCCAGTAGTATAGAGCGCGGGGTTAACACTGAAGCTTTCTTT. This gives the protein CASSIERGVNTEAFF.